These 11 T cell receptor beta chains were all obtained from the same sample, sequenced in a study of tissue T cells after allogeneic stem cell transplantation. The repertoire was sequenced with immunoSEQ multiplex PCR; TCRdb's copy has only in-frame clones and lacks some. Of about 43,000 clones listed, roughly 92% are singletons. The source was blood, collected before transplantation. The receptors derive from a woman between 40 and 69 years old who later had graft-versus-host disease after an allogeneic stem cell transplant.

The CDR3 DNA is TGCGCCAGCAGCCAAGGGAATAGCGGGACCGGGGAGCTGTTTTTT. Amino acids: CASSQGNSGTGELFF. The chain combines TRBV4-3 with TRBJ2-2; TRBD2 aligns across 7 bases. V lost 1 base and J lost 5; bases outside the gene matches: 4. Germline V gene lookup returns CDR1 LGHNA and CDR2 YSLEER. The CDR3 is 15 amino acids.

The chain combines TRBV19 with TRBJ2-1; the match to TRBD1 covers 10 bases. Germline CDR1 reads LNHDA; CDR2 reads SQIVND (reference sequence). The CDR3 runs 12 residues. V gave up 6 bases and J gave up 10 bases; unmatched junction bases: 3. CDR3 sequence: CASSTTGGEQFF. The CDR3 coding sequence is TGTGCCAGTAGCACGACAGGGGGCGAGCAGTTCTTC.

V and J are TRBV2 and TRBJ2-1; D might be TRBD2 (6 bases). V was cut by 4 bases and J by 5 bases, with 12 bases left in between. Germline V gives CDR1 SNHLY, CDR2 FYNNEI. This CDR3 is 14 amino acids long. The CDR3 coding sequence is TGTGCCAGCAGTGCAAAATGGACTAACAATGAGCAGTTCTTC. Its translation: CASSAKWTNNEQFF.

This clone was counted between two and nine times. V and J are TRBV9 and TRBJ2-1; D gene uncertain. The CDR3 consists of 16 residues. Germline V gene lookup returns CDR1 SGDLS and CDR2 YYNGEE. V lost 0 bases to trimming and J lost 0 bases, with 10 bases between them. The CDR3, as DNA: TGTGCCAGCAGCGTAGCGTCAGATCCCTCCTACAATGAGCAGTTCTTC. The encoded protein is CASSVASDPSYNEQFF.

V is TRBV7-9 and J is TRBJ2-5, with a possible D match to TRBD1 (6 bases). The germline gives CDR1 SEHNR, CDR2 FQNEAQ (reference sequence). The CDR3 runs to 14 residues. The V end lost 3 bases, the J end lost 5 bases, and 13 bases lay between the germline ends. CDR3 nucleotides: TGTGCCAGCAGCTTTAACAGGGTCAGGGAGACCCAGTACTTC. Translated, it gives CASSFNRVRETQYF.

The V and J genes are TRBV30 and TRBJ2-1; 9 bases align to TRBD2. V lost 0 bases, J lost 8 bases, and 8 bases stayed unmatched. Germline V gene lookup returns CDR1 GTSNPN and CDR2 SVGIG (reference sequence). This CDR3 region has 15 residues. The CDR3 sequence is CAWSVPSGTRDEQFF. CDR3 DNA sequence: TGTGCCTGGAGTGTACCTAGCGGGACTCGGGATGAGCAGTTCTTC.

The chain recombines TRBV7-2 with TRBJ2-3; TRBD2 agrees at 8 bases. V trimming: 5 bases; J trimming: 5 bases; junction bases outside the gene matches: 12. Germline V gene sequence: CDR1 SGHTA, CDR2 FQGNSA. CDR3 length: 16 residues. CDR3: CASSPGSGSMGDTQYF. CDR3 sequence (DNA): TGTGCCAGCAGCCCTGGCAGCGGGAGTATGGGAGATACGCAGTATTTT.

This clone was counted a few times. This chain links TRBV28 with TRBJ1-5; weak D call: TRBD1 (5 bases). CDR3 length equals 16 residues. The V gene lost 7 bases and the J gene lost 3 bases, with 19 bases spanning the gap. The germline gives CDR1 MDHEN, CDR2 SYDVKM. In DNA form, the CDR3 reads TGTGCCAGCACCCACCTGCCCTGGGGCGCCAATCAGCCCCAGCATTTT. This encodes CASTHLPWGANQPQHF.

The CDR3 DNA reads TGTGCCAGCAGCGTACGGGGAGGCGGGAATTCACCCCTCCACTTT. This sequence encodes CASSVRGGGNSPLHF. The rearrangement uses TRBV9 and TRBJ1-6; D is unresolved. The V end lost 1 base, the J end lost 7 bases, and 12 bases lay between the germline ends. Germline V gene sequence: CDR1 SGDLS, CDR2 YYNGEE. This CDR3 region has 15 residues.

This clone turned up a few times. This chain connects TRBV6-6 to TRBJ1-5; weak D call: TRBD1 (5 bases). V was trimmed by 9 bases and J by 4 bases, leaving 13 bases between them. The CDR3 is 13 amino acids. The V gene's germline CDR1 is MNHNY and CDR2 SVGAGI (reference sequence). CDR3 in DNA: TGTGCCAGTAGGCGACAGACAAATCAGCCCCAGCATTTT. Its protein product is CASRRQTNQPQHF.

V usage is TRBV25-1 and J usage is TRBJ1-1; 9 bases align to TRBD1. From germline, CDR1 is MGHDK and CDR2 SYGVNS. This CDR3 has 17 residues. Trimming cost V 7 bases and J 4 bases; bases outside gene matches: 16. The CDR3 nucleotides read TGTGCCAGCACCCTCGGAGGGACAGGGAGAGGTGGCACTGAAGCTTTCTTT. It translates to CASTLGGTGRGGTEAFF.